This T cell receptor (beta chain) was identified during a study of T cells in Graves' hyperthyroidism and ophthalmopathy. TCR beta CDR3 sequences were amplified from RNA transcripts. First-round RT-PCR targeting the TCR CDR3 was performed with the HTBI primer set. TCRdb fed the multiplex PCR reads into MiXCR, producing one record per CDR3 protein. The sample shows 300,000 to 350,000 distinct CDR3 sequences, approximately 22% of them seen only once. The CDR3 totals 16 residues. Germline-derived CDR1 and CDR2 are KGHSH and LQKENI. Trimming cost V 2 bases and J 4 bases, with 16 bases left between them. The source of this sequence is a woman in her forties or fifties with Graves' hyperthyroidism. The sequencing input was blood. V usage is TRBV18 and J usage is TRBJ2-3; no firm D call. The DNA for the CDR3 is TGTGCCAGCTCACCAATAGGAAACCGGATCGCAGATACGCAGTATTTT. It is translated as CASSPIGNRIADTQYF.